This T cell receptor (beta chain) was captured by sequencing in a study of blood T cell repertoires in COVID-19 (dated by TCRdb to about 2020). About the full investigation: Samples covering the acute and convalescent phases of COVID-19 were provided by collaborators in the United States, Italy and Spain. The prospective study material was composed of cDNA or gDNA derived from T cells, B-cell-depleted T cells, or PBMCs. HLA class I and class II types, where available, came from metadata supplied by the sample provider rather than from assay-based typing. Deeply sampled blood TCRbeta repertoires from subjects exposed to, actively infected with, or recovered from COVID-19 were included in the dataset. Sample metadata almost always included a de-identified subject ID, COVID-19 status, age in years and sex. A freely available public database, intended as a resource for researchers studying the immune response to SARS-CoV-2, is where the repertoires were released. Samples were obtained from the ongoing ImmuneRACE study (first 160 participants) and from approximately 1,200 subjects provided by 6 global collaborators.

Collaborating institutions collected whole blood in K2EDTA tubes following their own protocols. For TCRbeta analysis, collaborator samples were shipped as frozen whole blood, as isolated PBMCs, or as DNA extracted from either sample type. Summary of the overall study and its limitations: The amount of clinical and demographic metadata varied by source and participant and was provided uncurated.

TCRbeta CDR3 regions were amplified from genomic DNA by means of the immunoSEQ Assay, a bias-controlled multiplex PCR. The authors' pipeline ran thus. Nucleated cell counts per sample were estimated from amplification of reference gene primers within the assay. Sequence reads were collapsed and filtered to measure the absolute abundance of every unique TCRbeta CDR3 rearrangement. For each sample, productive Simpson clonality was calculated as the square root of Simpson's diversity index across productive rearrangements. TCRdb stores this immuneACCESS table with in-frame sequences only. Part of the clones is absent; in the studies checked, under half of the shortfall reflects unresolved V genes, and no reason is known for the rest. V, J and clone size derive from that table, while D and trimming were established from the DNA sequence. In all, the sample holds more than 10,000 clones, and roughly 90% of those were seen once. Roughly 2.7% of the sample rests with the top ten.

This clone occurred a few times. Its cognate antigen has yet to be identified. No much larger clone exists at a distance of one base, and base qualities are not known. Trimming takes 0 bases off V and 6 bases off J; junction bases not matched to a gene: 7. Via the germline V gene, CDR1 is LGHNA and CDR2 YSLEER. From the cysteine through the phenylalanine, the CDR3 covers 16 amino acids. Kept here is only the CDR3 DNA, which spans 48 bases and is read in frame from base 1. The source is a human donor in a cohort sampled during active COVID-19. The sample taken for sequencing was peripheral blood. The rearranged segments are TRBV4-3 and TRBJ2-1; TRBD1 aligns with 8 central bases. CDR3 region: CASSQEWGTGANEQFF. The DNA sequence follows: TGCGCCAGCAGCCAAGAATGGGGGACAGGAGCCAATGAGCAGTTCTTC.